This is a list of T cell receptor beta chains from one sample in a study of beta chain features in type 1 diabetes. Generated by immunoSEQ multiplex PCR, the TCRdb table keeps only in-frame clones and is missing some. The table includes 200,000 to 300,000 clones, less than 35% detected once. Sequencing was done on a sample of central memory CD4+ T cells from blood. All receptors come from a man aged 25-45 years in good health. CDR3s leave out the opening cysteine and the closing phenylalanine or tryptophan.

V gene: TRBV7-2
J gene: TRBJ1-2
CDR3 protein: ASSLAGAGRGYT

V gene: TRBV7-2
J gene: TRBJ2-5
CDR3 protein: ASSPLRLTGTQY

V gene: TRBV6-1
J gene: TRBJ2-1
CDR3 protein: ASSDYRQGRNEQF

V gene: TRBV11-3
J gene: TRBJ2-3
CDR3 protein: ASSLNVAADTQY

V gene: TRBV7-2
J gene: TRBJ2-2
CDR3 protein: ASSLTGSTGELF

V gene: TRBV7-2
J gene: TRBJ2-1
CDR3 protein: ASSTGHQSSYNEQF

V gene: TRBV9
J gene: TRBJ2-7
CDR3 protein: ASSVSSGREEQY

V gene: TRBV5-4
J gene: TRBJ2-1
CDR3 protein: ASSLGQGAPYNEQF

V gene: TRBV18
J gene: TRBJ2-5
CDR3 protein: ASSPPGLAGGLETQY

V gene: TRBV30
J gene: TRBJ2-1
CDR3 protein: AWSAAAYNEQF

V gene: TRBV12-5
J gene: TRBJ2-3
CDR3 protein: ASGLFGTDTQY

V gene: TRBV5-6
J gene: TRBJ2-1
CDR3 protein: ASSRRLVGSGLNYNEQF

V gene: TRBV28
J gene: TRBJ1-1
CDR3 protein: ASSTLQVPSTEAF

V gene: TRBV6-5
J gene: TRBJ1-3
CDR3 protein: ASSYKGGAGNTIY

V gene: TRBV11-2
J gene: TRBJ2-5
CDR3 protein: ASSLGQQETQY

V gene: TRBV29-1
J gene: TRBJ2-7
CDR3 protein: SVEVAPSSYEQY

V gene: TRBV5-1
J gene: TRBJ2-5
CDR3 protein: ASSVARGETQY

V gene: TRBV5-1
J gene: TRBJ2-1
CDR3 protein: ASSGTGGDYNEQF

V gene: TRBV7-9
J gene: TRBJ2-7
CDR3 protein: ASSETGQSSYEQY

V gene: TRBV18
J gene: TRBJ2-1
CDR3 protein: ASSPMDGYNEQF

V gene: TRBV27
J gene: TRBJ1-1
CDR3 protein: ASSRNGLGTEAF

V gene: TRBV10-3
J gene: TRBJ2-7
CDR3 protein: AARGDSYEQY

V gene: TRBV5-1
J gene: TRBJ2-3
CDR3 protein: ASSFGLAGAPLEDTQY

V gene: TRBV30
J gene: TRBJ1-3
CDR3 protein: AWSVRQAPGNTIY

V gene: TRBV6-5
J gene: TRBJ1-1
CDR3 protein: ASSYSGQGLNTEAF

V gene: TRBV5-5
J gene: TRBJ1-5
CDR3 protein: ASSWGQQEPQH

V gene: TRBV18
J gene: TRBJ2-5
CDR3 protein: ASSPDRPPETQY

V gene: TRBV6-1
J gene: TRBJ2-3
CDR3 protein: ASSEDGLATDTQY